Listed below are T cell receptor beta chains from one sample, sequenced in a study of patients and donors after allogeneic stem cell transplantation. TCRdb re-analysed the RT-PCR reads in MiXCR, keeping a single row per CDR3 protein. The table records over 200,000 distinct CDR3 sequences, 35% to 45% of them present only once. Sequencing was carried out using blood, either unsorted or a sorted T cell fraction (not recorded which). Receptors originate from a human donor who was either an allogeneic HSCT recipient or a stem cell or donor lymphocyte infusion donor (not recorded which). It is not recorded whose cells these are; they may come from a transplant donor. CDR3s include the opening cysteine and the closing phenylalanine or tryptophan. The D gene is left open where the match is weak. For some rows the clone size is stated as once, few or many, or as a class when expanded; others skip it.

D	V	size	J	DNA	CDR3
NA	TRBV28	once	TRBJ1-2	TGTGCCAGCAGTTCAGGGGCCGGCGGGGGCTACACCTTC	CASSSGAGGGYTF
NA	TRBV3-1	NA	TRBJ2-7	TGTGCCAGCAGCCACGGGCCAAGGGGCACCGACGAGCAGTACTTC	CASSHGPRGTDEQYF
NA	TRBV5-1	NA	TRBJ2-7	TGCGCCAGCAGCCCCCGCCCAGGGATACCCTACGAGCAGTACTTC	CASSPRPGIPYEQYF
TRBD1	TRBV4-2	NA	TRBJ1-3	TGTGCCAGCAGCCAAGATTCAAGGGGGCCCTCTGGAAACACCATATATTTT	CASSQDSRGPSGNTIYF
NA	TRBV28	NA	TRBJ1-6	TGTGCCACCAAGGGACATCTTAATTCACCCCTCCACTTT	CATKGHLNSPLHF
NA	TRBV20-1	NA	TRBJ1-6	TGCAGTGCTAGTAAGCCACCCCTCCACTTT	CSASKPPLHF
TRBD1	TRBV6-1	few	TRBJ1-5	TGTGCCAGCAGTGCCGGGACAGGGGGCTATCAGCCCCAGCATTTT	CASSAGTGGYQPQHF
TRBD2	TRBV20-1	NA	TRBJ2-3	TGCAGTGCTCCCCGACCGGGACTACCAGATACGCAGTATTTT	CSAPRPGLPDTQYF
TRBD2	TRBV20-1	NA	TRBJ2-1	TGCAGTGCTAGAGATGATGTTGCGGGGGGGCCCAATGAGCAGTTCTTC	CSARDDVAGGPNEQFF
NA	TRBV12-3/TRBV12-4	NA	TRBJ2-2	TGTGCCAGCAGTTTGAGAACCATCAACACCGGGGAGCTGTTTTTT	CASSLRTINTGELFF
NA	TRBV28	few	TRBJ2-4	TGTGCCAGCAGTTTACGGGGGCTTAAAAACATTCAGTACTTC	CASSLRGLKNIQYF
TRBD2	TRBV5-1	NA	TRBJ2-5	TGCGCCAGCAGCTTGGTGCTAGCGGGCAAAGAGACCCAGTACTTC	CASSLVLAGKETQYF
TRBD1	TRBV20-1	NA	TRBJ1-5	TGCAGTGCTGGACAGGGTATCATGAATCAGCCCCAGCATTTT	CSAGQGIMNQPQHF
NA	TRBV9	NA	TRBJ2-2	TGTGCCAGCAGCGTACGGGGAACGAACACCGGGGAGCTGTTTTTT	CASSVRGTNTGELFF
NA	TRBV21-1	NA	TRBJ1-5	TGTGCCAGCAGCAAAGTAGGGTATAGCAATCAGCCCCAGCATTTT	CASSKVGYSNQPQHF
TRBD1	TRBV20-1	NA	TRBJ2-1	TGCAGTGCTAGAAGGGACAGGACTAACAATGAGCAGTTCTTC	CSARRDRTNNEQFF
NA	TRBV10-1	NA	TRBJ2-3	TGCGCCAGCAGTGATAGGGCTTTCGCGCAGTATTTT	CASSDRAFAQYF
TRBD2	TRBV30	NA	TRBJ2-5	TGTGCCTGGAGTGTACTGGGCGGGGGGGCGCAGACCCAGTACTTC	CAWSVLGGGAQTQYF
NA	TRBV12-3/TRBV12-4	few	TRBJ1-5	TGTGCCAGCAGTTTGTGGGGGCACCATCAGCCCCAGCATTTT	CASSLWGHHQPQHF
NA	TRBV29-1	few	TRBJ2-5	TGCAGCGTTCACCCTCGGGGAGAGACCCAGTACTTC	CSVHPRGETQYF
TRBD1	TRBV12-3/TRBV12-4	NA	TRBJ2-7	TGTGCCAGCAGTCCCCTCGGACAGGCCATCTACGAGCAGTACTTC	CASSPLGQAIYEQYF
TRBD2	TRBV18	NA	TRBJ2-7	TGTGCCAGCTCACTTATTACTAGCGAGGACGAGCAGTACTTC	CASSLITSEDEQYF
TRBD2	TRBV11-2	few	TRBJ2-3	TGTGCCAGCAGCTTATACCCTAGCGGCAACACAGATACGCAGTATTTT	CASSLYPSGNTDTQYF
TRBD1	TRBV6-6	few	TRBJ1-5	TGTGCCAGCAGTTACTCGGACAGGGTGGGGCAGCCCCAGCATTTT	CASSYSDRVGQPQHF
NA	TRBV4-1	NA	TRBJ1-2	TGCGCCAGCAGCCAAGGGCCCAGAAGCAGCCATTACTCCTATGGCTACACCTTC	CASSQGPRSSHYSYGYTF
NA	TRBV20-1	NA	TRBJ2-7	TGCAGTGCTAGAGGGGACTACGAGCAGTACTTC	CSARGDYEQYF
NA	TRBV6-5	NA	TRBJ1-1	TGTGCCAGCAGTTACGAACGGGACACGATGAACACTGAAGCTTTCTTT	CASSYERDTMNTEAFF
NA	TRBV20-1	NA	TRBJ2-3	TGCAGTGCCCCGAGGCAAGATACGCAGTATTTT	CSAPRQDTQYF
NA	TRBV28	NA	TRBJ2-1	TGTGCCAGCACTCTTGGAGGGTCCTACAATGAGCAGTTCTTC	CASTLGGSYNEQFF
NA	TRBV21-1	few	TRBJ1-5	TGTGCCAGCAGCGAGTCGGGGGGACCTTTGACCCAGCCCCAGCATTTT	CASSESGGPLTQPQHF
TRBD1	TRBV3-1	NA	TRBJ1-2	TGTGCCAGCAGCCCTTCCGGGACAGGGCTATATGGCTACACCTTC	CASSPSGTGLYGYTF
NA	TRBV19	NA	TRBJ1-5	TGTGCCAGTAGAGACAGTTATCAGCCCCAGCATTTT	CASRDSYQPQHF
NA	TRBV28	few	TRBJ1-1	TGTGCCAGCAGCGTCCCGGGGGGCCAGAACACTGAAGCTTTCTTT	CASSVPGGQNTEAFF
TRBD1	TRBV29-1	NA	TRBJ2-5	TGCAGCGCAGGGACAGGGGTAGGAGAGACCCAGTACTTC	CSAGTGVGETQYF
NA	TRBV6-5	NA	TRBJ1-1	TGTGCCAGCAGAATGGGGTGGGGCGAGCCTGAAGCTTTCTTT	CASRMGWGEPEAFF
NA	TRBV20-1	few	TRBJ1-5	TGCAGTGCTAGTAAACCACCTAGCAATCAGCCCCAGCATTTT	CSASKPPSNQPQHF
TRBD2	TRBV29-1	NA	TRBJ2-3	TGCAGCGCTCTCTCCCGGGGGGACACAGATACGCAGTATTTT	CSALSRGDTDTQYF
NA	TRBV4-1	few	TRBJ1-1	TGCGCCAGCAGTAGGCCCTCGGACACTGAAGCTTTCTTT	CASSRPSDTEAFF
TRBD1	TRBV12-3/TRBV12-4	few	TRBJ1-2	TGTGCCAGCAGTCGACAGGGGCGCTATGGCTACACCTTC	CASSRQGRYGYTF
TRBD2	TRBV4-1	NA	TRBJ2-1	TGCGCCAGCAGACACAGGACTAGCGGGGGGGCCGTCTACAATGAGCAGTTCTTC	CASRHRTSGGAVYNEQFF
TRBD1	TRBV10-3	NA	TRBJ2-7	TGTGCCATCAGTGGCAAGGGGGCCTCCTACGAGCAGTACTTC	CAISGKGASYEQYF
NA	TRBV11-1	NA	TRBJ1-1	TGTGCCAGCAGCTTACCTGGGAGAAGGGTGAAAGCTTTCTTT	CASSLPGRRVKAFF
TRBD2	TRBV5-1	NA	TRBJ2-5	TGCGCCAGCAGCCGGGACTACTTGGAGACCCAGTACTTC	CASSRDYLETQYF